The rows below give T cell receptor beta chains drawn from one sample of a study of T cells in Graves' hyperthyroidism and ophthalmopathy. TCRdb reprocessed the multiplex PCR reads via MiXCR and lists one record per CDR3 protein. Of roughly 560,000 distinct CDR3 sequences in the sample, about 15% were seen once. Sequences were obtained from blood. The receptors stem from a woman in her forties with Graves' ophthalmopathy. The CDR3 runs from the conserved cysteine through the conserved F or W. A D gene is named only where the DNA matches it firmly. Not all rows give a size; the values are once, few, many and, for expanded clones, a class.

d_gene: .; j_gene: TRBJ2-5; abundance: many; v_gene: TRBV2; CDR3aa: CASRRGLAQETQYF; CDR3nt: TGTGCCAGCAGGAGGGGACTGGCCCAAGAGACCCAGTACTTC
d_gene: .; j_gene: TRBJ2-5; abundance: .; v_gene: TRBV18; CDR3aa: CASSPPGSTETQYF; CDR3nt: TGTGCCAGCTCACCACCCGGGTCCACGGAGACCCAGTACTTC
d_gene: .; j_gene: TRBJ2-5; abundance: many; v_gene: TRBV6-2/TRBV6-3; CDR3aa: CASSYGDYHQETQYF; CDR3nt: TGTGCCAGCAGTTACGGCGACTACCATCAAGAGACCCAGTACTTC
d_gene: TRBD1; j_gene: TRBJ2-3; abundance: few; v_gene: TRBV10-3; CDR3aa: CAISGDRITDTQYF; CDR3nt: TGTGCCATCAGTGGGGACAGGATCACAGATACGCAGTATTTT
d_gene: .; j_gene: TRBJ1-5; abundance: .; v_gene: TRBV11-2; CDR3aa: CASSLIADSLNQPQHF; CDR3nt: TGTGCCAGCAGCTTAATCGCCGACAGTCTCAATCAGCCCCAGCATTTT
d_gene: TRBD1; j_gene: TRBJ2-2; abundance: .; v_gene: TRBV27; CDR3aa: CASSLRQGGTGELFF; CDR3nt: TGTGCCAGCAGTTTAAGACAGGGTGGAACCGGGGAGCTGTTTTTT
d_gene: .; j_gene: TRBJ2-7; abundance: medium-sized; v_gene: TRBV6-2/TRBV6-3; CDR3aa: CASSYGLAYEQYF; CDR3nt: TGTGCCAGCAGTTACGGGCTGGCCTACGAGCAGTACTTC
d_gene: .; j_gene: TRBJ2-2; abundance: many; v_gene: TRBV11-3; CDR3aa: CASSFRLSFTGELFF; CDR3nt: TGTGCCAGCAGCTTCCGCCTTTCTTTCACCGGGGAGCTGTTTTTT
d_gene: TRBD2; j_gene: TRBJ2-7; abundance: few; v_gene: TRBV20-1; CDR3aa: CSARTSGGPYEQYF; CDR3nt: TGCAGTGCCAGGACTAGCGGGGGACCCTACGAGCAGTACTTC
d_gene: .; j_gene: TRBJ1-1; abundance: many; v_gene: TRBV2; CDR3aa: CASIGEDLNTEAFF; CDR3nt: TGTGCCAGCATTGGCGAAGACCTGAACACTGAAGCTTTCTTT
d_gene: TRBD1; j_gene: TRBJ1-1; abundance: many; v_gene: TRBV12-3/TRBV12-4; CDR3aa: CASSTPQGGTEAFF; CDR3nt: TGTGCCAGCAGTACCCCACAGGGGGGCACTGAAGCTTTCTTT
d_gene: .; j_gene: TRBJ1-1; abundance: many; v_gene: TRBV20-1; CDR3aa: CSAREDPNTEAFF; CDR3nt: TGCAGTGCTAGAGAGGACCCGAACACTGAAGCTTTCTTT
d_gene: TRBD1; j_gene: TRBJ2-7; abundance: few; v_gene: TRBV20-1; CDR3aa: CSASTASARTGYEQYF; CDR3nt: TGCAGTGCTAGTACCGCTTCGGCAAGGACAGGGTACGAGCAGTACTTC
d_gene: .; j_gene: TRBJ1-6; abundance: many; v_gene: TRBV24-1; CDR3aa: CATSVYSSYNSPLHF; CDR3nt: TGTGCCACCAGTGTCTACAGCTCCTATAATTCACCCCTCCACTTT
d_gene: .; j_gene: TRBJ1-5; abundance: .; v_gene: TRBV20-1; CDR3aa: CSALKKMGQPQHF; CDR3nt: TGCAGTGCCTTAAAGAAGATGGGCCAGCCCCAGCATTTT
d_gene: .; j_gene: TRBJ1-1; abundance: many; v_gene: TRBV29-1; CDR3aa: CSVVRQNTEAFF; CDR3nt: TGCAGCGTTGTTAGGCAGAACACTGAAGCTTTCTTT
d_gene: .; j_gene: TRBJ2-3; abundance: .; v_gene: TRBV7-8; CDR3aa: CASSLVPLRMGTDTQYF; CDR3nt: TGTGCCAGCAGCTTAGTACCTCTTAGGATGGGCACAGATACGCAGTATTTT
d_gene: TRBD2; j_gene: TRBJ2-5; abundance: .; v_gene: TRBV24-1; CDR3aa: CATSDISGTETQYF; CDR3nt: TGTGCCACCAGTGATATTAGCGGGACGGAGACCCAGTACTTC
d_gene: .; j_gene: TRBJ1-1; abundance: many; v_gene: TRBV7-9; CDR3aa: CASSLWGRGTEAFF; CDR3nt: TGTGCCAGCAGCTTATGGGGGAGGGGCACTGAAGCTTTCTTT
d_gene: .; j_gene: TRBJ1-3; abundance: many; v_gene: TRBV2; CDR3aa: CASSPGHSGNTIYF; CDR3nt: TGTGCCAGCAGCCCGGGCCACTCTGGAAACACCATATATTTT
d_gene: TRBD2; j_gene: TRBJ2-3; abundance: .; v_gene: TRBV12-3/TRBV12-4; CDR3aa: CASSFVLAGTDTQYF; CDR3nt: TGTGCCAGCAGTTTCGTCCTAGCGGGCACAGATACGCAGTATTTT
d_gene: .; j_gene: TRBJ1-5; abundance: many; v_gene: TRBV12-3/TRBV12-4; CDR3aa: CASSLGREIYQPQHF; CDR3nt: TGTGCCAGCAGTTTGGGCAGGGAGATCTATCAGCCCCAGCATTTT
d_gene: TRBD1; j_gene: TRBJ1-1; abundance: many; v_gene: TRBV6-2/TRBV6-3; CDR3aa: CASSSPSGQLNTEAFF; CDR3nt: TGTGCCAGCAGTTCGCCCTCGGGACAGTTGAACACTGAAGCTTTCTTT
d_gene: TRBD2; j_gene: TRBJ2-2; abundance: many; v_gene: TRBV28; CDR3aa: CASSAGTSQNTGELFF; CDR3nt: TGTGCCAGCAGCGCCGGGACTAGCCAGAACACCGGGGAGCTGTTTTTT
d_gene: .; j_gene: TRBJ2-1; abundance: few; v_gene: TRBV5-1; CDR3aa: CASSAGTAGSGEQFF; CDR3nt: TGCGCCAGCAGCGCCGGGACCGCCGGGTCAGGTGAGCAGTTCTTC
d_gene: .; j_gene: TRBJ2-7; abundance: .; v_gene: TRBV19; CDR3aa: CASSALGEQYF; CDR3nt: TGTGCCAGTAGTGCCTTGGGGGAGCAGTACTTC
d_gene: .; j_gene: TRBJ2-6; abundance: many; v_gene: TRBV12-3/TRBV12-4; CDR3aa: CATPGSGANVLTF; CDR3nt: TGTGCCACCCCGGGGTCTGGGGCCAACGTCCTGACTTTC
d_gene: .; j_gene: TRBJ2-7; abundance: many; v_gene: TRBV12-3/TRBV12-4; CDR3aa: CASQTTQTYEQYF; CDR3nt: TGTGCCAGCCAGACGACTCAAACCTACGAGCAGTACTTC
d_gene: .; j_gene: TRBJ1-1; abundance: .; v_gene: TRBV5-1; CDR3aa: CASSLVPVTGMNTEAFF; CDR3nt: TGCGCCAGCAGCTTGGTGCCGGTGACGGGCATGAACACTGAAGCTTTCTTT
d_gene: .; j_gene: TRBJ2-7; abundance: many; v_gene: TRBV28; CDR3aa: CASSSEQGGSYEQYF; CDR3nt: TGTGCCAGCAGTTCTGAACAGGGGGGGTCCTACGAGCAGTACTTC
d_gene: .; j_gene: TRBJ1-2; abundance: .; v_gene: TRBV19; CDR3aa: CASTGRANYGYTF; CDR3nt: TGTGCCAGTACCGGGAGGGCCAACTATGGCTACACCTTC
d_gene: .; j_gene: TRBJ2-7; abundance: many; v_gene: TRBV6-1; CDR3aa: CASSLAGGRFIHEQYF; CDR3nt: TGTGCCAGCAGCCTTGCCGGGGGGCGCTTCATCCACGAGCAGTACTTC
d_gene: .; j_gene: TRBJ2-7; abundance: many; v_gene: TRBV20-1; CDR3aa: CSAPWVNSYEQYF; CDR3nt: TGCAGTGCCCCTTGGGTAAACTCCTACGAGCAGTACTTC
d_gene: .; j_gene: TRBJ2-5; abundance: .; v_gene: TRBV20-1; CDR3aa: CSARDFQGRGYQETQYF; CDR3nt: TGCAGTGCTAGAGATTTCCAGGGCAGGGGATATCAAGAGACCCAGTACTTC
d_gene: .; j_gene: TRBJ1-2; abundance: few; v_gene: TRBV28; CDR3aa: CASSSRDGDSYGYTF; CDR3nt: TGTGCCAGCAGTTCAAGGGACGGGGACTCTTATGGCTACACCTTC
d_gene: .; j_gene: TRBJ1-6; abundance: few; v_gene: TRBV20-1; CDR3aa: CSARDVETSYNSPLHF; CDR3nt: TGCAGTGCTAGAGATGTAGAAACCTCCTATAATTCACCCCTCCACTTT
d_gene: .; j_gene: TRBJ1-5; abundance: many; v_gene: TRBV10-3; CDR3aa: CAIKKGAGGNQPQHF; CDR3nt: TGTGCCATCAAAAAGGGCGCGGGGGGCAATCAGCCCCAGCATTTT
d_gene: TRBD1; j_gene: TRBJ2-7; abundance: many; v_gene: TRBV18; CDR3aa: CASSPRQGQSYEQYF; CDR3nt: TGTGCCAGCTCACCACGACAGGGTCAATCCTACGAGCAGTACTTC
d_gene: TRBD1; j_gene: TRBJ2-7; abundance: many; v_gene: TRBV12-3/TRBV12-4; CDR3aa: CASGQGSAYEQYF; CDR3nt: TGTGCCAGCGGACAGGGGTCGGCCTACGAGCAGTACTTC
d_gene: .; j_gene: TRBJ1-5; abundance: many; v_gene: TRBV29-1; CDR3aa: CSVAQYSNQPQHF; CDR3nt: TGCAGCGTTGCCCAATATAGCAATCAGCCCCAGCATTTT
d_gene: .; j_gene: TRBJ1-1; abundance: many; v_gene: TRBV7-9; CDR3aa: CASSLDLASKEAFF; CDR3nt: TGTGCCAGCAGCTTAGACCTGGCCAGCAAAGAAGCTTTCTTT
d_gene: .; j_gene: TRBJ1-1; abundance: many; v_gene: TRBV7-2; CDR3aa: CASSLGGDGTEAFF; CDR3nt: TGTGCCAGCAGTTTAGGGGGGGATGGCACTGAAGCTTTCTTT
d_gene: TRBD2; j_gene: TRBJ2-1; abundance: few; v_gene: TRBV5-1; CDR3aa: CASSTWTSGSEDEQFF; CDR3nt: TGCGCCAGCAGCACCTGGACTAGCGGGAGTGAGGATGAGCAGTTCTTC
d_gene: TRBD1; j_gene: TRBJ1-1; abundance: many; v_gene: TRBV9; CDR3aa: CASSVASGQGWNTEAFF; CDR3nt: TGTGCCAGCAGCGTAGCTTCGGGACAGGGGTGGAACACTGAAGCTTTCTTT
d_gene: .; j_gene: TRBJ2-5; abundance: .; v_gene: TRBV5-1; CDR3aa: CASSLTPGMGETQYF; CDR3nt: TGCGCCAGCAGCTTAACGCCAGGGATGGGAGAGACCCAGTACTTC
d_gene: .; j_gene: TRBJ2-2; abundance: few; v_gene: TRBV9; CDR3aa: CASSVAKGSTGELFF; CDR3nt: TGTGCCAGCAGCGTAGCTAAGGGGAGCACCGGGGAGCTGTTTTTT
d_gene: .; j_gene: TRBJ1-1; abundance: many; v_gene: TRBV7-3; CDR3aa: CASSSGGEAFF; CDR3nt: TGTGCCAGCAGCTCCGGGGGTGAAGCTTTCTTT
d_gene: .; j_gene: TRBJ2-7; abundance: many; v_gene: TRBV6-2/TRBV6-3; CDR3aa: CAARTPNSYEQYF; CDR3nt: TGTGCCGCGCGGACTCCTAATTCCTACGAGCAGTACTTC
d_gene: .; j_gene: TRBJ2-5; abundance: many; v_gene: TRBV7-2; CDR3aa: CASSFSLTGEETQYF; CDR3nt: TGTGCCAGCAGCTTTAGCTTGACGGGAGAGGAGACCCAGTACTTC
d_gene: .; j_gene: TRBJ2-7; abundance: .; v_gene: TRBV10-3; CDR3aa: CAIGAGAYEQYF; CDR3nt: TGTGCCATCGGCGCGGGGGCTTACGAGCAGTACTTC
d_gene: TRBD1; j_gene: TRBJ2-5; abundance: many; v_gene: TRBV7-2; CDR3aa: CASSLNRGSETQYF; CDR3nt: TGTGCCAGCAGCTTAAACAGGGGGAGTGAGACCCAGTACTTC
d_gene: .; j_gene: TRBJ1-1; abundance: many; v_gene: TRBV30; CDR3aa: CAWIRGPRLNTEAFF; CDR3nt: TGTGCCTGGATCCGGGGCCCTAGGTTGAACACTGAAGCTTTCTTT
d_gene: .; j_gene: TRBJ2-7; abundance: many; v_gene: TRBV12-3/TRBV12-4; CDR3aa: CASSLASLYEQYF; CDR3nt: TGTGCCAGCAGTTTAGCTTCCCTTTACGAGCAGTACTTC